The clone carrying this TCR beta chain was counted at least ten times. Its antigen is currently unknown. This sample stems from a study of T cell repertoires in cytomegalovirus infection. Study-wide context: Based on public TCR beta signatures, there were indications of CMV infection and of a matching HLA type. General study points: CMV-specific TCR beta clonotypes restricted by HLA-C dominated the ex vivo response. Using cumulative public TCR beta family frequency, the authors identified those who carried CMV together with the relevant HLA.

In TCRdb, the reads were re-called with MiXCR into one record per CDR3 protein. The sample has around 200,000 distinct CDR3 sequences, about 17% seen once. Germline V gives CDR1 MNHEY, CDR2 SVGAGI. V shed 0 bases and J shed 5 bases, with 13 bases lying between them. This CDR3 is built from 15 residues. The sequence came from a human donor in good health (CMV status not recorded). Some clones in this sample may be carry-over from other donors' samples. Sequenced input: CD8+ T cells from PBMCs. The chain has TRBV6-5 and TRBJ2-5; D remains unclear. CDR3 sequence reads: CASSYSSNGWETQYF. CDR3 DNA: TGTGCCAGCAGTTACTCGTCCAACGGGTGGGAGACCCAGTACTTC.